A single sample is the source of the 10 T cell receptor beta chains below, sequenced in a study of blood T cell repertoires in COVID-19. Assay used: immunoSEQ multiplex PCR; TCRdb lists only in-frame clones, some missing. The table has about 71,000 clones, more than 60% seen once; the top ten hold 28%. What was sequenced was peripheral blood. The receptors derive from an elderly woman with active or convalescent COVID-19.

This clone has a handful of counts. This chain uses TRBV30 with TRBJ1-2; 9 nucleotides line up with TRBD1. Germline trimming cut 4 bases from V and 5 bases from J; bases unmatched to any gene: 5. Germline values: CDR1 GTSNPN, CDR2 SVGIG (reference sequence). The CDR3 length is 13 residues. CDR3 DNA: TGTGCCTGGACAAAGACAGGGGGTTATGGCTACACCTTC. This codes for CAWTKTGGYGYTF.

The rearrangement links TRBV6-5 to TRBJ2-7; 7 nucleotides match TRBD1. The germline V gene encodes CDR1 MNHEY and CDR2 SVGAGI. The CDR3 spans 13 residues. The V segment lost 6 bases and the J segment 2 bases; nucleotides outside the gene matches: 4. CDR3 DNA: TGTGCCAGCAGGCAGGGACAGACCTACGAGCAGTACTTC. As protein: CASRQGQTYEQYF.

The chain recombines TRBV10-3 with TRBJ2-2, with 12 bases fitting TRBD2. Unmatched junction bases numbered 6, after V lost 0 bases and J lost 4 bases. Looked up from germline, CDR1 is ENHRY and CDR2 is SYGVKD. The CDR3 consists of 18 residues. The DNA of the CDR3 is TGTGCCATCAGTGAGTCGACTAGCGGGGGTGCGACCACCGGGGAGCTGTTTTTT. This gives the protein CAISESTSGGATTGELFF.

The V gene is TRBV18, the J gene TRBJ2-5; 8 nucleotides agree with TRBD2. Germline CDR1 is KGHSH and CDR2 is LQKENI. This CDR3 has 15 residues. V dropped 8 bases and J dropped 4; count of bases not matched to a gene: 12. CDR3 DNA: TGTGCCAGCCACCTCGGAAGCGGGGGAGGAGAGACCCAGTACTTC. Its protein product is CASHLGSGGGETQYF.

The V and J genes are TRBV27 and TRBJ2-7; 12 bases line up with TRBD1. The length of the CDR3 is 15 residues. CDR1 is MNHEY and CDR2 is SMNVEV in the germline V gene (reference sequence). V was clipped by 5 bases and J by 6 bases; unmatched bases: 8. The CDR3 sequence is CASSRPGTGGVEQYF. In DNA form, the CDR3 reads TGTGCCAGCAGTCGCCCCGGGACAGGGGGCGTCGAGCAGTACTTC.

The chain couples TRBV7-8 to TRBJ1-2, with a tentative D call TRBD1 (5 bases). Germline loops: CDR1 SGHVS, CDR2 FQNEAQ. The CDR3 has 17 amino acids. Trimming stripped 0 bases from V and 0 bases from J, with 14 bases between. CDR3 region: CASSLAAGGGTNYGYTF. DNA for the CDR3: TGTGCCAGCAGCTTAGCGGCCGGCGGGGGAACTAACTATGGCTACACCTTC.

CDR3 in amino acids: CASSRLGQQETQYF. The CDR3 bases are TGTGCCAGCAGCCGGTTGGGACAGCAAGAGACCCAGTACTTC. V gene TRBV5-5 combines with J gene TRBJ2-5; 7 nucleotides agree with TRBD1. Germline assignment: CDR1 SGHKS and CDR2 YYEKEE (reference sequence). CDR3 length equals 14 residues. The trim removed 4 bases at V and 2 bases at J, leaving 5 bases unmatched.

This chain connects TRBV11-2 to TRBJ1-1; 8 bases line up with TRBD1. The CDR3 contains 14 residues. Unmatched junction bases numbered 9, after V lost 7 bases and J lost 5 bases. Germline CDR1 and CDR2: SGHAT and FQNNGV. CDR3 amino acids: CASTRGQGATEAFF. As DNA, the CDR3 is TGTGCCAGCACCAGAGGTCAGGGGGCGACTGAAGCTTTCTTT. Full variable domain (missing parts from reference TRBV11-2 and TRBJ1-1): EAGVAQSPRYKIIEKRQSVAFWCNPISGHATLYWYQQILGQGPKLLIQFQNNGVVDDSQLPKDRFSAERLKGVDSTLKIQPAKLEDSAVYLCASTRGQGATEAFFGQGTRLTVV.

This clone showed up just a few times. The chain is built from TRBV6-2 or TRBV6-3 and TRBJ1-1, with 7 bases aligning to TRBD1. The CDR3 loop spans 14 amino acids. The trim removed 4 bases at V and 3 bases at J, leaving 5 bases unmatched. The germline gives CDR1 MNHEY, CDR2 SVGEGT. Here the CDR3 DNA reads TGTGCCAGCAGTTCCAGGGGGGCGGACACTGAAGCTTTCTTT. Protein product: CASSSRGADTEAFF.

This sequence joins TRBV29-1 and TRBJ1-1, with 7 bases lining up with TRBD1. Germline assignment: CDR1 SQVTM and CDR2 ANQGSEA. The length of the CDR3 is 18 residues. V lost 6 bases to trimming and J lost 3 bases; unmatched junction nucleotides: 22. This CDR3 is CSVYGTETYPGGDTEAFF. CDR3 DNA sequence: TGCAGCGTCTACGGGACAGAAACTTACCCCGGCGGCGACACTGAAGCTTTCTTT.